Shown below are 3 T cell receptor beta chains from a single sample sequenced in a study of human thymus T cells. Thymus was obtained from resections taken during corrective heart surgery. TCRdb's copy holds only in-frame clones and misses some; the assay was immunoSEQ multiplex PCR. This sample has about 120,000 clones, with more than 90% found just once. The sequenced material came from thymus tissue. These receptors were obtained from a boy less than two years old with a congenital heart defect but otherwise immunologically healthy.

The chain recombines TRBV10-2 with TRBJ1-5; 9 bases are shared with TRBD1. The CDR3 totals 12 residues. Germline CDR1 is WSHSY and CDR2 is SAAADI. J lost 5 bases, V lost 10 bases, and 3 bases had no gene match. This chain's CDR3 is CATQGADQPQHF. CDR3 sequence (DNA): TGCGCCACACAGGGGGCGGATCAGCCCCAGCATTTT.

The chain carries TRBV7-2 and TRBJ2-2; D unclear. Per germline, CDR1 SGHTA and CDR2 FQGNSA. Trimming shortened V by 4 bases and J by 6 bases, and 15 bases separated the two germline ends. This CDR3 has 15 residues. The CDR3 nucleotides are TGTGCCAGCAGCTCATTGCGTCTTCCGTCCGGGGAGCTGTTTTTT. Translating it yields CASSSLRLPSGELFF. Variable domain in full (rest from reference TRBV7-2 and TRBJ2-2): GAGVSQSPSNKVTEKGKDVELRCDPISGHTALYWYRQSLGQGLEFLIYFQGNSAPDKSGLPSDRFSAERTGGSVSTLTIQRTQQEDSAVYLCASSSLRLPSGELFFGEGSRLTVL.

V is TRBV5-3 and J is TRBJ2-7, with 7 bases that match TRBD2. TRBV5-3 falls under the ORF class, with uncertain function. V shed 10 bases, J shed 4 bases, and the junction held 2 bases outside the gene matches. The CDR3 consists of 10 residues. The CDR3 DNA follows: TGTGCCGGGCGGGGGTACGAGCAGTACTTC. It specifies CAGRGYEQYF.